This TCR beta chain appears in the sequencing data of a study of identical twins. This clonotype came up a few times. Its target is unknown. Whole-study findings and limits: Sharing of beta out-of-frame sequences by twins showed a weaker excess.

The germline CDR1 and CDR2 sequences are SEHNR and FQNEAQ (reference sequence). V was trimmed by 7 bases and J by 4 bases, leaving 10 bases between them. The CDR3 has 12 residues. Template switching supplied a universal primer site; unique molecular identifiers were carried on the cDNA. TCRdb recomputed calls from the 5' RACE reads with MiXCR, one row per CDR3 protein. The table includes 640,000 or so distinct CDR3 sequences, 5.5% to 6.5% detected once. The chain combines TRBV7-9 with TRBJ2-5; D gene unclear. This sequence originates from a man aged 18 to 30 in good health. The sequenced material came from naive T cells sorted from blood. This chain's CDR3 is CASTRRPETQYF. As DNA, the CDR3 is TGTGCCAGCACCCGCCGCCCAGAGACCCAGTACTTC.